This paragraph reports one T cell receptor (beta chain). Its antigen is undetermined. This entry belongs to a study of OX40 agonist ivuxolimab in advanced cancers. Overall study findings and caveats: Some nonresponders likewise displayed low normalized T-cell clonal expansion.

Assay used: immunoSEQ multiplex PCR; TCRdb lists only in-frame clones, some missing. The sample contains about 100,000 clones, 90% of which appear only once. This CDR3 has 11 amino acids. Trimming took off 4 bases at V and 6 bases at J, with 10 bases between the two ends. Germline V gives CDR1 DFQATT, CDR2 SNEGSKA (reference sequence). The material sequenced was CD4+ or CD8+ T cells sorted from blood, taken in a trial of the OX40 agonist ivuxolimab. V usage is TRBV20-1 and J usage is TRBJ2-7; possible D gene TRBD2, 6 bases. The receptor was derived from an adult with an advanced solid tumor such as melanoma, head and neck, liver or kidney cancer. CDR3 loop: CSATIAAEQYF. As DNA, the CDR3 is TGCAGTGCTACCATAGCGGCCGAGCAGTACTTC.